This T cell receptor beta chain derives from a study of T-cell reconstitution after alpha-beta-depleted transplantation in children. Overall study results and limits: TCRbeta diversity was high at day 60 in some patients (a result of surviving recipient T cells and thymic progenitors). In patients about two months after transplant, alpha-beta T cells reportedly arose from several hundred expanded graft clones. Most T-cell counts and diversity one year after the transplant came from T cells that were newly produced.

Preparation of the TCRbeta library used unique molecular identifiers. Each CDR3 protein is one row after TCRdb ran MiXCR on the PCR reads. The sample shows 90,000 to 100,000 distinct CDR3 sequences, around a quarter of them seen only once. Points on this clonotype: Its antigen is not known.

The germline V gene encodes CDR1 SGHAT and CDR2 FQNNGV. This CDR3 comprises 16 residues. V gave up 5 bases and J gave up 7 bases; unmatched junction bases: 10. The TCR comes from a boy aged 2 to 9 with acute lymphoblastic leukemia, due to receive a stem cell transplant. Sequences were derived from PBMCs, sampled before TCRalphabeta/CD19-depleted stem cell transplant. This sequence joins TRBV11-2 and TRBJ2-3; 12 nucleotides align to TRBD2. The DNA for the CDR3 is TGTGCCAGCAGCATACTATCTAGCGGGAGGGCCTATACGCAGTATTTT. It specifies CASSILSSGRAYTQYF. The whole variable domain, remainder taken from reference TRBV11-2 and TRBJ2-3, is EAGVAQSPRYKIIEKRQSVAFWCNPISGHATLYWYQQILGQGPKLLIQFQNNGVVDDSQLPKDRFSAERLKGVDSTLKIQPAKLEDSAVYLCASSILSSGRAYTQYFGPGTRLTVL.